These 15 T cell receptor beta chains came from one sample sequenced in a study of blood T cell repertoires in COVID-19 (dated by TCRdb to 2018 to 2021). Libraries were built with the immunoSEQ multiplex PCR assay. Entries here come from immuneACCESS through TCRdb and include only in-frame sequences with V and J called. Some clones fail to appear in such tables; in the studies checked, an unresolved V gene covers under half of the shortfall, and the cause of the remainder is unknown. This sample is represented by roughly 350,000 clones; about 85% of them were singletons. The ten top clones hold more than 3% of the sample. Sequencing was done on a sample of peripheral blood. These receptors all come from a woman aged 18 to 35 with acute or convalescent COVID-19.

V usage is TRBV28 and J usage is TRBJ2-2, with unresolved D. Germline V gene sequence: CDR1 MDHEN, CDR2 SYDVKM. V lost 5 bases and J 1 base, leaving 8 bases between the germline ends. The CDR3 contains 14 residues. This CDR3 is CASSPDKNTGELFF. CDR3 nucleotide sequence: TGTGCCAGCAGTCCAGACAAGAACACCGGGGAGCTGTTTTTT.

The chain carries TRBV6-5 and TRBJ1-3; weak D call: TRBD1 (5 bases). Germline V gives CDR1 MNHEY, CDR2 SVGAGI. The germline V and J ends were trimmed by 7 bases and 0 bases, with 13 bases remaining between them. This CDR3 is built from 15 residues. CDR3 residues: CASTPGLFSGNTIYF. The CDR3 DNA sequence: TGTGCCAGCACCCCGGGACTTTTCTCTGGAAACACCATATATTTT.

This rearrangement joins TRBV5-1 to TRBJ2-5; TRBD1 aligns across 7 bases. V dropped 1 base and J dropped 2; count of bases not matched to a gene: 5. The CDR3 is made up of 15 amino acids. In germline, CDR1 is SGHRS, CDR2 YFSETQ. CDR3 sequence reads: CASSLNWDSQETQYF. The CDR3 DNA is TGCGCCAGCAGCTTGAACTGGGACAGTCAAGAGACCCAGTACTTC.

The chain uses TRBV3-1 (or the pseudogene TRBV3-2) and TRBJ2-6; no firm D call. V was trimmed by 11 bases and J by 4 bases, leaving 9 bases between them. The CDR3 is 12 residues long. Germline CDR1 reads LGHDT; CDR2 reads YNNKEL (reference sequence). The CDR3, as DNA: TGTGCCGCCGGAGAGGGGGCCAACGTCCTGACTTTC. Translating gives CAAGEGANVLTF.

This clone was seen a few times. The chain uses TRBV7-3 and TRBJ2-2, with a possible D match to TRBD2 (5 bases). The CDR3 is 18 amino acids. With 1 base removed from V and 4 bases from J, the gap between germline ends came to 19 bases. Germline lookup yields CDR1 SGHTA and CDR2 FQGTGA. CDR3 sequence (DNA): TGTGCCAGCAGCTTAAGAGGGCGGTTGGCAACGGGCACCGGGGAGCTGTTTTTT. Protein: CASSLRGRLATGTGELFF.

This chain uses TRBV24-1 with TRBJ2-5; no definite D call. Between the trimmed V and J ends, which lost 4 bases and 5 bases, there was a span of 10 bases. The CDR3 spans 13 residues. In germline, CDR1 is KGHDR, CDR2 SFDVKD. CDR3 nucleotides: TGTGCCACCAGTGACGGAATCGGGGAGACCCAGTACTTC. Translation gives CATSDGIGETQYF.

The rearrangement uses TRBV3-1 (or the pseudogene TRBV3-2) and TRBJ2-1; D uncertain. CDR1 LGHDT and CDR2 YNNKEL come from the germline V gene (reference sequence). V was clipped by 5 bases and J by 1 base, with 3 bases between them. The CDR3 is 12 amino acids. The CDR3 spells CASSYSYNEQFF. DNA of the CDR3: TGTGCCAGCAGCTATTCCTACAATGAGCAGTTCTTC.

The genes are TRBV9 and TRBJ2-7, with TRBD1 as a possible D gene (5 bases). The CDR3 contains 16 residues. The V end lost 3 bases, the J end lost 6 bases, and 22 bases lay between the germline ends. Germline V gives CDR1 SGDLS, CDR2 YYNGEE. The CDR3 spells CASSAGQGSLPSEQYF. CDR3 DNA: TGTGCCAGCAGCGCGGGCCAGGGATCTTTACCGAGCGAGCAGTACTTC. Full variable domain (rest looked up from reference TRBV9 and TRBJ2-7): DSGVTQTPKHLITATGQRVTLRCSPRSGDLSVYWYQQSLDQGLQFLIQYYNGEERAKGNILERFSAQQFPDLHSELNLSSLELGDSALYFCASSAGQGSLPSEQYFGPGTRLTVT.

The V and J genes are TRBV2 and TRBJ1-4; D possibly corresponds to TRBD1 (6 bases). Germline V gene sequence: CDR1 SNHLY, CDR2 FYNNEI. CDR3 size: 14 residues. V lost 6 bases, J lost 4 bases, and 12 bases lay in between. Here the CDR3 DNA reads TGTGCCAGCAGCCGGACAGCAATTAATGAAAAACTGTTTTTT. The encoded protein is CASSRTAINEKLFF.

The rearrangement links TRBV5-1 to TRBJ2-3; D is unresolved. This CDR3 region has 13 residues. Germline lookup yields CDR1 SGHRS and CDR2 YFSETQ. Deletions cut 0 bases from V and 3 bases from J, with 5 bases between. CDR3: CASSLDLTDTQYF. The DNA for the CDR3 is TGCGCCAGCAGCTTGGACTTAACAGATACGCAGTATTTT.

This rearrangement joins TRBV5-1 to TRBJ2-1; 8 nucleotides agree with TRBD2. V lost 5 bases, J lost 6 bases, and 4 bases stayed unmatched. The CDR3 has 13 residues. The germline gives CDR1 SGHRS, CDR2 YFSETQ. CDR3 sequence reads: CASSSGLANEQFF. The CDR3 coding sequence is TGCGCCAGCAGTTCCGGACTAGCCAATGAGCAGTTCTTC.

The chain links TRBV6-5 to TRBJ2-1; D gene unclear. The CDR3 is 11 residues long. In germline, CDR1 is MNHEY, CDR2 SVGAGI. The ends were cut back, 6 bases at V and 9 bases at J, with 9 bases in the middle. Written as DNA, the CDR3 is TGTGCCAGCAGGAGACTCAGTGAGCAGTTCTTC. It is translated as CASRRLSEQFF.

The chain carries TRBV7-3 and TRBJ1-1, with D unresolved. V was cut by 5 bases and J by 3 bases, with 16 bases left in between. Germline V lookup: CDR1 SGHTA, CDR2 FQGTGA. The CDR3 totals 15 residues. The CDR3 reads CASSPDPGRDTEAFF. In nucleotides, the CDR3 is TGTGCCAGCAGCCCCGACCCGGGAAGGGACACTGAAGCTTTCTTT.

This sequence joins TRBV2 and TRBJ1-5; a possible D gene is TRBD1 (5 bases). The CDR3 length is 14 residues. Germline values: CDR1 SNHLY, CDR2 FYNNEI. Trimming removed 5 bases from V and 5 bases from J, with 13 bases in between. CDR3 DNA: TGTGCCAGCAGTCCGCGACAGCAAGATCAGCCCCAGCATTTT. Encoded protein: CASSPRQQDQPQHF.

The chain joins TRBV9 to TRBJ1-4; D is undetermined. Per germline, CDR1 SGDLS and CDR2 YYNGEE. CDR3 size: 14 residues. Trimming left V 0 bases short and J 6 bases short, with 9 bases between. In DNA, the CDR3 is TGTGCCAGCAGCGTAGGGTCGGGATATGAAAAACTGTTTTTT. Translated, it gives CASSVGSGYEKLFF.